Below are 19 T cell receptor beta chains sequenced from a single sample in a study of blood T cells in healthy people across ages. Combining a sample-barcoded 5' primer with a J-beta primer mix, a second PCR ran for 7 to 11 cycles. TCRdb recomputed calls from the 5' RACE reads with MiXCR, one row per CDR3 protein. Among about 970,000 distinct CDR3 sequences listed, roughly half were seen once. Sequenced input: blood. Receptor source: a woman aged 55 to 70 in good health.

This clonotype was found a few times. V and J are TRBV7-2 and TRBJ1-5, with unresolved D. The CDR3 consists of 15 residues. V was pared by 5 bases and J by 6 bases, with 17 bases between. Germline lookup yields CDR1 SGHTA and CDR2 FQGNSA. The CDR3 nucleotides are TGTGCCAGCAGCCTCGATGGAGGGTTGGGTCAGCCCCAGCATTTT. Its translation: CASSLDGGLGQPQHF.

V is TRBV12-5 and J is TRBJ2-3, with 14 bases identical to TRBD2. The germline gives CDR1 LGHNT, CDR2 FRNRAP. The V and J ends lost 6 bases and 4 bases, in that order; junction bases with no gene match: 6. The CDR3 contains 16 residues. The CDR3 loop reads CASGPGLAGVSDTQYF. CDR3 DNA sequence: TGTGCTAGTGGGCCGGGACTAGCGGGAGTCTCAGATACGCAGTATTTT.

Written as DNA, the CDR3 is TGTGCCATCAGCCAGGGACGGGGGAAAGAGGATACGCAGTATTTT. Translation: CAISQGRGKEDTQYF. The chain carries TRBV10-3 and TRBJ2-3; TRBD2 is a possible D gene (6 bases). The CDR3 has 15 residues. CDR1 ENHRY and CDR2 SYGVKD come from the germline V gene. Trimming removed 6 bases at V and 6 bases at J, with 19 bases between.

This clonotype was found a few times. The chain recombines TRBV6-2 or TRBV6-3 with TRBJ2-5; D unresolved. The CDR3 runs to 14 residues. Trimming left V 4 bases short and J 2 bases short, with 11 bases between. Per germline, CDR1 MNHEY and CDR2 SVGEGT. The CDR3 is CASSSPQRQETQYF. The CDR3 DNA follows: TGTGCCAGCAGTTCCCCACAGCGTCAAGAGACCCAGTACTTC.

CDR3 region: CASSQVGTTYEQYF. Written as DNA, the CDR3 is TGTGCCAGCAGCCAAGTCGGGACTACCTACGAGCAGTACTTC. The rearrangement joins TRBV4-2 to TRBJ2-7; TRBD2 agrees at 7 bases. From germline, CDR1 is LGHNA and CDR2 YNFKEQ. This CDR3 is 14 amino acids long. The V segment lost 1 base and the J segment 2 bases; nucleotides outside the gene matches: 2.

The V and J genes are TRBV28 and TRBJ1-2, with 8 bases that match TRBD1. Trimming took 5 bases from V and 3 from J; bases not matched to a gene: 8. Germline CDR1 and CDR2: MDHEN and SYDVKM. The CDR3 covers 15 residues. The CDR3 here is CASSPTGEGHYGYTF. CDR3 coding DNA: TGTGCCAGCAGTCCGACAGGGGAGGGGCACTATGGCTACACCTTC.

This clonotype was observed once. The V and J genes are TRBV7-2 and TRBJ1-5; unclear D gene. Germline CDR1 reads SGHTA; CDR2 reads FQGNSA. V lost 5 bases and J lost 5, with 10 bases in between. This CDR3 has 13 amino acids. CDR3 DNA: TGTGCCAGCAGCCCCGAAGTTGATCAGCCCCAGCATTTT. It codes for CASSPEVDQPQHF.

The chain joins TRBV5-1 to TRBJ2-1; tentative D call: TRBD2 (6 bases). The CDR3 runs to 15 residues. Germline V gene lookup returns CDR1 SGHRS and CDR2 YFSETQ. Trimming removed 0 bases from V and 4 bases from J, with 11 bases in between. As DNA, the CDR3 is TGCGCCAGCAGCTTGGAAGGCGGGACTTACAATGAGCAGTTCTTC. Its protein product is CASSLEGGTYNEQFF.

The chain has TRBV28 and TRBJ1-2; 9 nucleotides agree with TRBD1. After removal of 4 bases from V and 6 bases from J, the junction contained 12 bases not matched to a gene. This CDR3 region has 16 residues. Looked up from germline, CDR1 is MDHEN and CDR2 is SYDVKM. Here the CDR3 reads CASSSAGTGNVHGYTF. CDR3 DNA sequence: TGTGCCAGCAGTTCAGCCGGGACAGGGAATGTTCATGGCTACACCTTC.

The V gene is TRBV5-1, the J gene TRBJ2-3; D call uncertain. This CDR3 spans 15 amino acids. The germline CDR1 and CDR2 sequences are SGHRS and YFSETQ. V was trimmed by 0 bases and J by 5 bases, leaving 13 bases between them. The CDR3: CASSLADLSQDTQYF. In DNA, the CDR3 is TGCGCCAGCAGCTTGGCTGACCTCTCCCAAGATACGCAGTATTTT.

The chain is built from TRBV5-6 and TRBJ2-4; the match to TRBD1 covers 9 bases. The closer fit of TRBJ2-7 to the DNA end suggests the J call may be wrong. CDR1 and CDR2 (germline): SGHDT, YYEEEE. The length of the CDR3 is 15 residues. CDR3 bases: TGTGCCAGCAGATATCGGGGACAGGGTGTTGACGAGCAGTACTTC. It translates to CASRYRGQGVDEQYF.

The rearrangement links TRBV6-5 to TRBJ2-1; 12 bases are a match to TRBD2. Germline V CDR1 and CDR2: MNHEY, SVGAGI. Losses at the gene ends were 1 base for V and 2 bases for J; bases not matched to a gene: 6. The CDR3 is made up of 18 amino acids. The CDR3 protein is CASSYFRTSGVTYNEQFF. CDR3 DNA: TGTGCCAGCAGTTACTTCCGGACTAGCGGGGTTACCTACAATGAGCAGTTCTTC.

CDR3 sequence reads: CASSDGFTYEQYF. CDR3 in DNA: TGTGCCAGCAGTGACGGGTTTACCTACGAGCAGTACTTC. The rearrangement links TRBV2 to TRBJ2-7; D is ambiguous. Germline lookup yields CDR1 SNHLY and CDR2 FYNNEI. V lost 3 bases, J lost 2 bases, and 8 bases lay in between. The CDR3 runs to 13 residues.

The chain recombines TRBV20-1 with TRBJ2-7; 12 bases map to TRBD2. The J segment lost 4 bases and the V segment lost 5 bases, leaving 6 bases of the junction unmatched. The CDR3 is made up of 14 amino acids. The germline V gene encodes CDR1 DFQATT and CDR2 SNEGSKA (reference sequence). DNA of the CDR3: TGCAGTGCTGAAATGACTAGCGGGAGATACGAGCAGTACTTC. Protein: CSAEMTSGRYEQYF.

The V gene is TRBV20-1, the J gene TRBJ1-1; no definite D call. Germline CDR1 DFQATT, CDR2 SNEGSKA (reference sequence). The CDR3 contains 15 residues. The germline V and J ends were trimmed by 0 bases and 6 bases, with 17 bases remaining between them. CDR3 in amino acids: CSARDLRTSGSEAFF. CDR3 nucleotide sequence: TGCAGTGCTAGAGATTTGCGTACAAGTGGTTCTGAAGCTTTCTTT.

This clonotype came up a few times. This sequence joins TRBV12-3 or TRBV12-4 and TRBJ1-1; a weak D match, TRBD1 (5 bases). This CDR3 spans 12 amino acids. V lost 2 bases, J lost 10 bases, and 11 bases lay in between. In nucleotides, the CDR3 is TGTGCCAGCAGTTTATCTGGCGGGGGAGCTTTCTTT. The encoded protein is CASSLSGGGAFF.

This chain uses TRBV5-1 with TRBJ2-1; 7 nucleotides align to TRBD1. V trimming: 2 bases; J trimming: 4 bases; junction bases outside the gene matches: 6. The germline CDR1 and CDR2 sequences are SGHRS and YFSETQ. The CDR3 is 15 amino acids. The CDR3 bases are TGCGCCAGCAGCTTCAAAAACAGGGGTTACAATGAGCAGTTCTTC. Residues: CASSFKNRGYNEQFF.

The table lists this clonotype with a few counts. The chain employs TRBV11-2 and TRBJ2-4, with 11 nucleotides matching TRBD2. The CDR3 is 17 residues long. V shed 5 bases and J 7 bases; nucleotides not matched to a gene: 13. Per germline, CDR1 SGHAT and CDR2 FQNNGV. CDR3 loop: CASSLIAGGHSRNIQYF. DNA of the CDR3: TGTGCCAGCAGCCTCATAGCGGGAGGGCATTCGAGGAACATTCAGTACTTC.

The J gene is TRBJ2-1, the V gene TRBV20-1; D is perhaps TRBD1 (6 bases). The length of the CDR3 is 16 residues. Germline V gene sequence: CDR1 DFQATT, CDR2 SNEGSKA (reference sequence). Trimming took 1 base from V and 8 from J, leaving 21 bases between them. The chain's CDR3 is CSARGLRQGIKDEQFF. As DNA, the CDR3 is TGCAGTGCTAGAGGGCTGCGCCAGGGGATTAAGGATGAGCAGTTCTTC.